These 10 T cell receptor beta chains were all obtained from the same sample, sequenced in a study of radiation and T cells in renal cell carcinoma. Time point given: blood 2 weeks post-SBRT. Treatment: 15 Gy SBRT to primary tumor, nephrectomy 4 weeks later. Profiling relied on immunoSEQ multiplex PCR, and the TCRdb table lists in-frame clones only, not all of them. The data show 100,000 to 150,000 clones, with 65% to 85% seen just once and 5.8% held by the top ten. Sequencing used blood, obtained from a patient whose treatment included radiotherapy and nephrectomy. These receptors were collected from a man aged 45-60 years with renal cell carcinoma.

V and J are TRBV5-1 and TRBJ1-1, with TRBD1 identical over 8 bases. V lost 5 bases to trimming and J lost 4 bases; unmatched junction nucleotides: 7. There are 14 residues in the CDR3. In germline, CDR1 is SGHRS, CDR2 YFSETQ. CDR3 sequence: CASRDRDSATEAFF. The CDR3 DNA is TGCGCCAGCAGGGACAGGGATAGTGCCACTGAAGCTTTCTTT.

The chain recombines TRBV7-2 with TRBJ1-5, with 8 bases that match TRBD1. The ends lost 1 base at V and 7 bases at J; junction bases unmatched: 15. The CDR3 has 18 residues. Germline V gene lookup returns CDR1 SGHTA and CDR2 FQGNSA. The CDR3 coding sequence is TGTGCCAGCAGCTTAGGATTGTCTCGGACAGGGTCGGGACAGCCCCAGCATTTT. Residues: CASSLGLSRTGSGQPQHF. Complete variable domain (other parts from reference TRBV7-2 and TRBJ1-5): GAGVSQSPSNKVTEKGKDVELRCDPISGHTALYWYRQSLGQGLEFLIYFQGNSAPDKSGLPSDRFSAERTGGSVSTLTIQRTQQEDSAVYLCASSLGLSRTGSGQPQHFGDGTRLSIL.

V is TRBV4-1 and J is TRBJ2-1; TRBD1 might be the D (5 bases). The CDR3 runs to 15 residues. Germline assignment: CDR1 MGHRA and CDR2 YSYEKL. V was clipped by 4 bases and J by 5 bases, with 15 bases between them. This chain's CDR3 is CASSPRVGENNEQFF. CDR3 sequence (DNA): TGCGCCAGCAGCCCCCGGGTAGGGGAAAACAATGAGCAGTTCTTC.

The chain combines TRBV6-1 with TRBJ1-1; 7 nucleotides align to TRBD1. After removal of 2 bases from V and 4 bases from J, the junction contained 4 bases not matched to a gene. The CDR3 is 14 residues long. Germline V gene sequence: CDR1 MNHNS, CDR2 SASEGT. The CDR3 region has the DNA TGTGCCAGCAGTGAATTTACAGGGGTCACTGAAGCTTTCTTT. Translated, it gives CASSEFTGVTEAFF.

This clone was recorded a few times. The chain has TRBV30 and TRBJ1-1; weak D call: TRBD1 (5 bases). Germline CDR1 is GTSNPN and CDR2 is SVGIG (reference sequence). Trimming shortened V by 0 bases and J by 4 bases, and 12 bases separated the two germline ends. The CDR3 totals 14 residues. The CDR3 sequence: CAWSVVGGSTEAFF. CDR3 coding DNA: TGTGCCTGGAGTGTAGTGGGGGGTAGCACTGAAGCTTTCTTT.

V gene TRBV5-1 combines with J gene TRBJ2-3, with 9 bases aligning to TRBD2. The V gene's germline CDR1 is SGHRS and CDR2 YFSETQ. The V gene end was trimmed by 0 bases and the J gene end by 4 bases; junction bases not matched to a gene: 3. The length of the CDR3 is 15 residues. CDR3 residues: CASSLASGAADTQYF. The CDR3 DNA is TGCGCCAGCAGCTTGGCTAGCGGGGCTGCAGATACGCAGTATTTT.

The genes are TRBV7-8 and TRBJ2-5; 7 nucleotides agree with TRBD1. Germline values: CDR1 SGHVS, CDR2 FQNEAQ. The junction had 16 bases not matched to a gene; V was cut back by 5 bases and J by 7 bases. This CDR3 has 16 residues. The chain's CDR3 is CASSVSPTNRGGTQYF. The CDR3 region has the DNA TGTGCCAGCAGCGTTAGTCCCACCAACAGGGGTGGGACCCAGTACTTC.

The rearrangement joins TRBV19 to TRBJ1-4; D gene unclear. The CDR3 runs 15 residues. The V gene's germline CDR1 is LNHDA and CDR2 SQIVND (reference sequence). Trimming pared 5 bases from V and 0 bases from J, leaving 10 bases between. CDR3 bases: TGTGCCAGTAGTTTAATTGGGACAACTAATGAAAAACTGTTTTTT. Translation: CASSLIGTTNEKLFF.

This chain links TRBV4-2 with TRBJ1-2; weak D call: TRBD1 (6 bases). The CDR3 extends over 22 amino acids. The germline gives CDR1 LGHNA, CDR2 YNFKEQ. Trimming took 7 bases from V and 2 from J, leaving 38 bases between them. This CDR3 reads CASTQILVVGGANSPLNYGYTF. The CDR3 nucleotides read TGTGCCAGCACCCAGATCCTTGTGGTGGGGGGGGCTAATTCTCCTTTAAACTATGGCTACACCTTC.

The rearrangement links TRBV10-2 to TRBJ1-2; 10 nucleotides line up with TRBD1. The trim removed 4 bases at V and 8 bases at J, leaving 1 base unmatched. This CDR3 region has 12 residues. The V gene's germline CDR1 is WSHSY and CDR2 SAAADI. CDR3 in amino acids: CASSGTGGGYTF. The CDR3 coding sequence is TGCGCCAGCAGTGGGACAGGGGGAGGCTACACCTTC.